The 3 T cell receptor beta chains presented below share a single source sample, sequenced in a study of CD8+ T cells in alopecia areata. The authors extracted RNA and reverse transcribed it into cDNA as the sequencing template. Sequencing was performed with immunoSEQ multiplex PCR; in TCRdb, only in-frame clones are kept and a portion is missing. The sample holds approximately 300,000 clones, and no clone turns up only once. On the basis of CD4, CD8alpha, NKG2D, NKG2ACE and other markers, pooled cutaneous lymph node cells were sorted. The sequencing input was CD4+ T cells sorted from a lymph node. The receptors come from a C3H/HeJ mouse with alopecia areata. The strain bears MHC haplotype H2-k.

On this clone: Any gene name here is a mouse gene name. The read is 4 residues too short to cover the CDR3 end, so that end is filled in from the germline J gene. The chain carries TRBV1 and TRBJ1-1, with 8 bases aligning to TRBD1. Germline V gene sequence: CDR1 NSQYPW, CDR2 LRSPGD (reference sequence). The J segment lost 1 base and the V segment lost 2 bases, leaving 6 bases of the junction unmatched. The CDR3 is made up of 16 amino acids. The sequenced part of the CDR3 DNA is TGCACCTGCAGTGCACCCCGAGGACAGGGGAACACA. This sequence encodes CTCSAPRGQGNT. The entire CDR3 is CTCSAPRGQGNTEVFF.

Details on this clone: Gene names are mouse gene names. The read finishes 4 residues shy of the CDR3 end, and the germline J gene is used to complete it. The rearrangement joins TRBV19 to TRBJ2-3; no reliable D call. The ends were cut back, 0 bases at V and 0 bases at J, with 8 bases in the middle. Germline-derived CDR1 and CDR2 are FNHDT and SITEND (reference sequence). This CDR3 contains 15 residues. CDR3 DNA, as far as it was read: TGTGCCAGCAGTATAGCTCAGACTAGTGCAGAA. Protein sequence: CASSIAQTSAE. The CDR3 as a whole reads CASSIAQTSAETLYF.

To note about this clone: Gene and germline names: mouse. The read terminates 4 residues before the CDR3 end, so the remaining end is supplied by the germline J gene. The chain joins TRBV1 to TRBJ2-1, with 8 bases fitting TRBD1. The CDR3 length is 15 residues. CDR1 is NSQYPW, CDR2 LRSPGD, per germline (reference sequence). The CDR3 is CTCSADGRQGSEQFF. The sequenced part of the CDR3 DNA is TGCACCTGCAGTGCAGATGGGAGACAGGGGTCT.